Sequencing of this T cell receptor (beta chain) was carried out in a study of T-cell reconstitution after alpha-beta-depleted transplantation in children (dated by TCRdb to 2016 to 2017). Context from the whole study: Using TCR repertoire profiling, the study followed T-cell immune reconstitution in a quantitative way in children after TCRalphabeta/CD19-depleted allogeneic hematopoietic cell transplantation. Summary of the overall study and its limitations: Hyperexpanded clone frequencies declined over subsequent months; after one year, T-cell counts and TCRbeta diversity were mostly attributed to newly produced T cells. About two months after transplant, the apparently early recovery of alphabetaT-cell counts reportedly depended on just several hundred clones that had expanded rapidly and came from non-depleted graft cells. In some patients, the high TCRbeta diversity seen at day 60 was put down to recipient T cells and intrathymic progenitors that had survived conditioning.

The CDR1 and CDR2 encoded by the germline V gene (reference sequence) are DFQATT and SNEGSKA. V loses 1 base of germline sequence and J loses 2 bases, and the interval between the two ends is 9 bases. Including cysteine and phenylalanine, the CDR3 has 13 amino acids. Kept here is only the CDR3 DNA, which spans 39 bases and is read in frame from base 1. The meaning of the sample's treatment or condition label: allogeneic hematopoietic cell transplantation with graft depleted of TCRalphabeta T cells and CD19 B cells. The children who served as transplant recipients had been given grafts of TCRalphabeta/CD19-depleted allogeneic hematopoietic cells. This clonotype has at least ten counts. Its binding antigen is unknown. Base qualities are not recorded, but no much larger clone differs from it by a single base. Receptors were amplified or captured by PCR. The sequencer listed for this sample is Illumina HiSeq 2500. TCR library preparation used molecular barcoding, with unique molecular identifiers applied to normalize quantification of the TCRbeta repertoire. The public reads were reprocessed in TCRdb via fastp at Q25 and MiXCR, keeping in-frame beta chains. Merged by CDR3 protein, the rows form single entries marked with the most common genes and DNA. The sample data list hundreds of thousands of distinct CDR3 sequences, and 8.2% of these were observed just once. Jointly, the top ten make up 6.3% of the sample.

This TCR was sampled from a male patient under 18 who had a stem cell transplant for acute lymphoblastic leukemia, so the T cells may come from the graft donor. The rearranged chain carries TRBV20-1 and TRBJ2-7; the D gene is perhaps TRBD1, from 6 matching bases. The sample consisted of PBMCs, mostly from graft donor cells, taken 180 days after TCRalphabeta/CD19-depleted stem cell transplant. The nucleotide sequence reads TGCAGTGCTAGAGGGACAGTGACCTACGAGCAGTACTTC. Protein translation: CSARGTVTYEQYF.